Many counts were recorded for the clone carrying this TCR beta chain. This sample's time point: persistent/refractory GD, antithyroid drugs over 5 years with positive TRAb. Making the TCR library involved RNA that had been extracted from PBMCs. American Thyroid Association guidelines defined how Graves' disease was diagnosed. iRepertoire HTBI primers and Arm-PCR of CDR3 regions built TCR beta libraries. TCRdb passed the multiplex PCR reads through MiXCR, listing each CDR3 protein once. The sample has around 460,000 distinct CDR3 sequences, 20% to 25% seen once. The sample originates from a study of regulatory T cells in long-lasting Graves disease. Sequenced here: peripheral blood mononuclear cells (PBMCs), sampled when the disease was refractory, from a patient treated with antithyroid drugs. The origin of this receptor is a female donor with Graves disease.

The chain's CDR3 is CASSPLTGREQYF. The CDR3 nucleotides read TGTGCCAGCAGCCCTCTGACAGGGCGCGAGCAGTACTTC. This rearrangement joins TRBV28 to TRBJ2-7; TRBD1 aligns across 7 bases. The ends lost 6 bases at V and 6 bases at J; junction bases unmatched: 8. The germline CDR1 and CDR2 sequences are MDHEN and SYDVKM. This CDR3 is 13 amino acids long.